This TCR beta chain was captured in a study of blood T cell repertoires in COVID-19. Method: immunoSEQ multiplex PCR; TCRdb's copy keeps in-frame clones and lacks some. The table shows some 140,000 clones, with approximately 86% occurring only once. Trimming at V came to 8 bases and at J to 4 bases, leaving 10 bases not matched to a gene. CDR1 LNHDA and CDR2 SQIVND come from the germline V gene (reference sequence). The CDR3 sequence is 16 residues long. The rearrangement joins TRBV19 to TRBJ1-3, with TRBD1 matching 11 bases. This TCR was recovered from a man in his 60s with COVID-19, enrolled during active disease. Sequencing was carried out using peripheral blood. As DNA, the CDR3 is TGTGCCAGTGAGCCCGGACAGGGGGCGAGGGGAAACACCATATATTTT. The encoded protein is CASEPGQGARGNTIYF.